This TCR beta chain derives from a study of blood T cell repertoires in COVID-19 (dated by TCRdb to 2018 to 2021). General notes on the study: Samples from collaborators originated in the United States, Italy and Spain and spanned both the acute and convalescent phases of COVID-19. The prospective study material was composed of cDNA or gDNA derived from T cells, B-cell-depleted T cells, or PBMCs. The dataset comprised deeply sampled blood TCRbeta repertoires from subjects exposed to, actively infected with, or recovered from COVID-19. A freely available public database, intended as a resource for researchers studying the immune response to SARS-CoV-2, is where the repertoires were released. The samples were drawn from two sources: the first 160 participants of the ongoing ImmuneRACE study, and 1,200 or so subjects contributed by 6 global collaborators. The sample metadata nearly always contained a de-identified subject ID, COVID-19 status, age in years and sex. Where available, HLA class I and class II types were obtained from metadata supplied by the sample provider rather than from assay-based typing. Here is what the overall study found, with its caveats: How much clinical and demographic metadata was included differed by source and by participant, and the metadata was provided uncurated.

Collaborating institutions collected whole blood in K2EDTA tubes following their own protocols. Collaborator samples were shipped for TCRbeta analysis as frozen whole blood, isolated PBMCs, or DNA extracted from either sample type. As for this clone: It has no known antigen specificity. One base away there is no much larger clone; base qualities are not given.

Deletion took 6 bases off V and 2 bases off J, with a span of 15 bases between the germline ends. CDR3 length: 14 amino acids, cysteine to phenylalanine. Only CDR3 DNA remains: 42 bases, in frame from the first base. From a lookup of the germline V gene, CDR1 and CDR2 are SGHRS and YFSETQ. TCRbeta CDR3 regions were amplified from genomic DNA using the immunoSEQ Assay, a bias-controlled multiplex PCR. Per the original workflow: Within the assay, amplification of reference gene primers was used to estimate how many nucleated cells each sample contained. Sequence reads were collapsed and filtered to measure the absolute abundance of every unique TCRbeta CDR3 rearrangement. For each sample, productive Simpson clonality was calculated as the square root of Simpson's diversity index over productive rearrangements. Held by TCRdb, this immuneACCESS table contains in-frame sequences only and omits some clones. Under half of the omission traces to an unresolved V gene where checked; the cause of the rest is unknown. The V and J calls and clone size are taken from that table; D and trimming were inferred from the DNA. Across this sample there are more than 200,000 clones, with about 80% seen only once. Clones ranked in the top ten supply less than 5.5% of the sample.

This TCR was sampled from a middle-aged man with active or convalescent COVID-19. The rearrangement joined TRBV5-1 to TRBJ2-7; the D gene remains uncertain. Sequences were obtained from peripheral blood. The nucleotides are TGCGCCAGCAACTTAATTTCTGGCCCCTACGAGCAGTACTTC. Its protein reads: CASNLISGPYEQYF.